This T cell receptor (beta chain) emerged from a study of CD8+ T cells in alopecia areata. The study's findings and limits: Scalp sequencing also captures normal skin's resident alphabeta T cells. Sharing of TCRs across patients appeared less clear than in mice, possibly for HLA-related reasons.

This CDR3 is 15 amino acids long. Between the trimmed V and J ends, which lost 6 bases and 10 bases, there was a span of 22 bases. Germline loops: CDR1 SEHNR, CDR2 FQNEAQ (reference sequence). Treatment given: oral pan-JAK inhibitor, 5-10 mg twice daily. The table lists this clone with a few counts. Its antigen remains unknown. RNA extraction was followed by reverse transcription into cDNA, which acted as the sequencing template. Assay: immunoSEQ multiplex PCR; the TCRdb copy retains only in-frame clones and omits some. The table lists 180,000 or so clones, 58% of them singletons, with roughly 5% in the top ten.

This TCR came from a human donor with alopecia areata. This rearrangement joins TRBV7-9 to TRBJ2-1; D is tentatively TRBD1 or TRBD2 (7 bases each). The source was CD4+ T cells sorted from blood, collected at week 24, from a patient treated with tofacitinib. In DNA, the CDR3 is TGTGCCAGCAGTCCCAGGGGGGGCCGTGTGAAGGAGCAGTTCTTC. Translated, it gives CASSPRGGRVKEQFF.